A single sample gave rise to the 19 T cell receptor beta chains below, sequenced in a study of regulatory T cells in long-lasting Graves disease. TCR beta libraries were built with iRepertoire HTBI primers and Arm-PCR of CDR3 regions. TCRdb passed the multiplex PCR reads through MiXCR, listing each CDR3 protein once. The sample holds about 620,000 distinct CDR3 sequences; under 20% are singletons and the top ten take roughly 18%. Time point noted: newly diagnosed GD, antithyroid drugs for less than 3 months. RNA extracted from PBMCs served as the sequencing template. These same records also appear under a second study, on T cells in Graves' hyperthyroidism and ophthalmopathy.

Sequencing was performed on peripheral blood mononuclear cells (PBMCs), taken at new diagnosis, from a patient treated with antithyroid drugs. These receptors were collected from a woman in her twenties or thirties with Graves disease.

This clonotype was seen ten or more times. V and J are TRBV2 and TRBJ1-1, with a tentative D call TRBD1 (5 bases). CDR1 is SNHLY, CDR2 FYNNEI, per germline. The V gene lost 11 bases and the J gene lost 10 bases, with 17 bases spanning the gap. The CDR3 contains 11 residues. CDR3 loop: CAPPGKSGAFF. For the CDR3, the DNA is TGTGCCCCCCCAGGGAAGTCAGGAGCTTTCTTT.

This clonotype was seen ten or more times. DNA for the CDR3: TGTGCCAGCAGCTTAGGGCGGGCAAAATGGGATGAGCAGTTCTTC. Its translation is CASSLGRAKWDEQFF. The V and J genes are TRBV7-9 and TRBJ2-1, with a possible D match to TRBD2 (5 bases). The germline CDR1 and CDR2 sequences are SEHNR and FQNEAQ (reference sequence). The CDR3 has 15 residues. V lost 1 base and J lost 8, with 15 bases in between.

The chain employs TRBV4-1 and TRBJ2-7; 9 positions match TRBD1. Unmatched junction bases numbered 6, after V lost 0 bases and J lost 0 bases. Germline values: CDR1 MGHRA, CDR2 YSYEKL. There are 17 residues in the CDR3. CDR3 residues: CASSQDSGDRASYEQYF. In nucleotides, the CDR3 is TGCGCCAGCAGCCAAGATTCGGGGGACAGGGCCTCCTACGAGCAGTACTTC.

This clonotype has only a few counts. The chain carries TRBV20-1 and TRBJ2-3; TRBD2 aligns across 9 bases. Looked up from germline, CDR1 is DFQATT and CDR2 is SNEGSKA (reference sequence). CDR3 size: 14 residues. Trimming took 5 bases from V and 4 from J; bases not matched to a gene: 7. The CDR3 DNA sequence: TGCAGTGCTCTCCGCGGGGGGGGGGCAGATACGCAGTATTTT. It specifies CSALRGGGADTQYF.

The chain employs TRBV19 and TRBJ1-5; TRBD1 matches 7 bases. V trimming: 7 bases; J trimming: 4 bases; junction bases outside the gene matches: 10. The CDR3 runs 15 residues. Germline V gene sequence: CDR1 LNHDA, CDR2 SQIVND (reference sequence). DNA for the CDR3: TGTGCCAGTACTAATCCGGCGACAGGGAATCAGCCCCAGCATTTT. This gives the protein CASTNPATGNQPQHF.

V usage is TRBV4-2 and J usage is TRBJ1-1, with unresolved D. CDR1 is LGHNA and CDR2 is YNFKEQ in the germline V gene. The CDR3 runs to 14 residues. Trimming took 0 bases from V and 1 from J, leaving 6 bases between them. CDR3 region: CASSQDLGNTEAFF. CDR3 coding DNA: TGTGCCAGCAGCCAAGATTTGGGGAACACTGAAGCTTTCTTT.

This rearrangement joins TRBV24-1 to TRBJ2-5; D is perhaps TRBD2 (6 bases). Trimming removed 4 bases from V and 5 bases from J, with 10 bases in between. The CDR3 has 13 residues. CDR1 and CDR2 (germline): KGHDR, SFDVKD. CDR3 amino acids: CATSEGGLETQYF. The CDR3 DNA follows: TGTGCCACCAGTGAGGGGGGATTGGAGACCCAGTACTTC.

The J gene is TRBJ1-2, the V gene TRBV30; 8 nucleotides line up with TRBD1. The germline V gene encodes CDR1 GTSNPN and CDR2 SVGIG (reference sequence). V trimming: 2 bases; J trimming: 5 bases; junction bases outside the gene matches: 7. The CDR3 is made up of 14 amino acids. Here the CDR3 reads CAWSRDRKLYGYTF. The CDR3 DNA follows: TGTGCCTGGAGTAGGGACAGGAAGTTGTATGGCTACACCTTC.

This clonotype has ten or more counts. The genes are TRBV7-9 and TRBJ2-2; D gene uncertain. Trimming cost V 3 bases and J 4 bases, with 6 bases left between them. This CDR3 comprises 13 residues. Per germline, CDR1 SEHNR and CDR2 FQNEAQ (reference sequence). The CDR3 DNA sequence: TGTGCCAGCAGCTTCGGGCGCACCGGGGAGCTGTTTTTT. It yields the protein CASSFGRTGELFF.

The chain uses TRBV20-1 and TRBJ2-7, with D uncertain. This CDR3 contains 14 residues. From germline, CDR1 is DFQATT and CDR2 SNEGSKA (reference sequence). With 6 bases removed from V and 2 bases from J, the gap between germline ends came to 17 bases. The CDR3 spells CSANDPRIPYEQYF. For the CDR3, the DNA is TGCAGTGCCAATGACCCGCGGATCCCCTACGAGCAGTACTTC.

The table lists this clonotype with a count of one. This may be a read error: a much more frequent sequence differs by one nucleotide. The chain has TRBV28 and TRBJ2-1; no clear D. The CDR3 is 16 residues long. Per germline, CDR1 MDHEN and CDR2 SYDVKM. DNA of the CDR3: TGTGCCAGCAGTTTGGCAGCCCATAACTCCTACAATGAGCAGTCCTTC. Translation gives CASSLAAHNSYNEQSF.

This clonotype was recorded many times. The rearrangement links TRBV27 to TRBJ2-7; no reliable D call. CDR3 length equals 11 residues. Germline CDR1 is MNHEY and CDR2 is SMNVEV (reference sequence). Deletions cut 8 bases from V and 0 bases from J, with 5 bases between. Here the CDR3 reads CASHSSYEQYF. The CDR3 DNA reads TGTGCCAGCCACTCCTCCTACGAGCAGTACTTC.

In this sample, this clonotype turned up many times. The rearrangement joins TRBV5-1 to TRBJ1-1, with 8 bases identical to TRBD1. Per the germline V gene, CDR1 is SGHRS and CDR2 is YFSETQ. Trimming removed 1 base from V and 10 bases from J; junction bases left unmatched: 15. The CDR3 extends over 16 amino acids. Here the CDR3 DNA reads TGCGCCAGCAGCTTGTCAAGACAGGGGATGGATATGAGAGCTTTCTTT. Its protein product is CASSLSRQGMDMRAFF.

This clonotype was observed many times. This chain connects TRBV3-1 to TRBJ2-7; a weak D match, TRBD2 (6 bases). The germline V gene encodes CDR1 LGHDT and CDR2 YNNKEL (reference sequence). Between the trimmed V and J ends, which lost 1 base and 12 bases, there was a span of 16 bases. The CDR3 sequence is 13 residues long. CDR3 in amino acids: CASSQAGERPTYF. The CDR3 coding sequence is TGTGCCAGCAGCCAAGCGGGGGAGCGGCCCACGTACTTC.

This clonotype has a handful of counts. The V gene is TRBV12-3 or TRBV12-4, the J gene TRBJ2-7; TRBD2 matches at 8 bases. The CDR3 is made up of 13 amino acids. The V and J ends lost 8 bases and 3 bases, in that order; junction bases with no gene match: 6. This CDR3 reads CASRTSQGYEQYF. CDR3 bases: TGTGCCAGCCGGACTAGCCAAGGCTACGAGCAGTACTTC.

The J gene is TRBJ1-6, the V gene TRBV18; TRBD1 aligns across 7 bases. This CDR3 is 14 amino acids long. The V gene end was trimmed by 2 bases and the J gene end by 10 bases; junction bases not matched to a gene: 5. Germline CDR1 is KGHSH and CDR2 is LQKENI. The CDR3 DNA follows: TGTGCCAGCTCACCATCCACAGGGGAGTCACCCCTCCACTTT. It codes for CASSPSTGESPLHF.

This clonotype was recorded at least ten times. This chain joins TRBV27 and TRBJ2-1, with a tentative D call TRBD2 (5 bases). With 5 bases removed from V and 0 bases from J, the gap between germline ends came to 8 bases. Germline lookup yields CDR1 MNHEY and CDR2 SMNVEV (reference sequence). The CDR3 extends over 14 amino acids. Written as DNA, the CDR3 is TGTGCCAGCAGTAGTCGGGACTCCTACAATGAGCAGTTCTTC. Protein product: CASSSRDSYNEQFF.

The CDR3 is CASTRAGVFHEQYF. Written as DNA, the CDR3 is TGTGCCAGCACTCGAGCGGGAGTTTTTCACGAGCAGTACTTC. The chain couples TRBV27 to TRBJ2-7; 8 bases map to TRBD2. CDR1 is MNHEY and CDR2 is SMNVEV in the germline V gene (reference sequence). Trimming at V came to 7 bases and at J to 5 bases, leaving 10 bases not matched to a gene. The CDR3 covers 14 residues.

The chain carries TRBV3-1 and TRBJ2-7, with 8 bases fitting TRBD2. Trimming removed 5 bases from V and 0 bases from J; junction bases left unmatched: 9. The CDR3 sequence is 16 residues long. The V gene's germline CDR1 is LGHDT and CDR2 YNNKEL (reference sequence). As DNA, the CDR3 is TGTGCCAGCAGCGTCACCTTTAGCGGGATCTCCTACGAGCAGTACTTC. Encoded protein: CASSVTFSGISYEQYF.